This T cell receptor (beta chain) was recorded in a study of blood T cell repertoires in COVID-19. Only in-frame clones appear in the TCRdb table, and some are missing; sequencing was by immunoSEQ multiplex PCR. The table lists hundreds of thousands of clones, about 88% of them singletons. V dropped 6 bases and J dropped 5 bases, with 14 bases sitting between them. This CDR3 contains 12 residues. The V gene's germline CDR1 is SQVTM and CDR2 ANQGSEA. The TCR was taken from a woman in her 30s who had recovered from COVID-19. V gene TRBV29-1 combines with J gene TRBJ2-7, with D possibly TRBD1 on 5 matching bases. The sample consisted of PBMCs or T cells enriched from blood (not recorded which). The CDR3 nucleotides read TGCAGCGTGGGGCCCCAGGGTAACGAGCAGTACTTC. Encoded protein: CSVGPQGNEQYF.